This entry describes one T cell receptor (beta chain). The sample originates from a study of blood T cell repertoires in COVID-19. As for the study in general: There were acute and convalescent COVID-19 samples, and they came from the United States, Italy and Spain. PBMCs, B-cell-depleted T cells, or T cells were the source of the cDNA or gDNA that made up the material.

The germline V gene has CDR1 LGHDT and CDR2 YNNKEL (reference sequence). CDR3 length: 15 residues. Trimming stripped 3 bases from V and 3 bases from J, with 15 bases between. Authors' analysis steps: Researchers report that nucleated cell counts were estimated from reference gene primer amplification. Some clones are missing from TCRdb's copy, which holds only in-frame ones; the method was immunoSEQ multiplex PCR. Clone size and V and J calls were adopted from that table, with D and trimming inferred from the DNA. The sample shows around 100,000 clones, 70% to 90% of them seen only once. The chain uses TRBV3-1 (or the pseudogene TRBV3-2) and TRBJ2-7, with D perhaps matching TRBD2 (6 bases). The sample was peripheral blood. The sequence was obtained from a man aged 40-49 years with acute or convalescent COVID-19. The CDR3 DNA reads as TGTGCCAGCAGCCAGGAGGGCGCTCGGTTCTACGAGCAGTACTTC. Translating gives CASSQEGARFYEQYF.